These 5 T cell receptor beta chains were all obtained from the same sample, sequenced in a study of blood T cell repertoires in COVID-19. Sequencing used immunoSEQ multiplex PCR; TCRdb keeps in-frame clones, though not all of them. The repertoire holds 300,000 to 350,000 clones, with about nine tenths as singletons. Sequencing was performed on peripheral blood. All receptors come from a woman aged 25 to 39 with COVID-19, enrolled during active disease.

The chain has TRBV7-9 and TRBJ2-2, with TRBD2 matching over 12 bases. The ends lost 0 bases at V and 7 bases at J; junction bases unmatched: 6. CDR1 SEHNR and CDR2 FQNEAQ come from the germline V gene (reference sequence). This CDR3 comprises 17 residues. The DNA for the CDR3 is TGTGCCAGCAGCTTAGCGAGACTAGCGGGAGTGGTCGGGGAGCTGTTTTTT. This translates into CASSLARLAGVVGELFF.

The chain is built from TRBV5-1 and TRBJ1-3, with D hard to call. CDR1 SGHRS and CDR2 YFSETQ come from the germline V gene. This CDR3 region has 15 residues. V was pared by 0 bases and J by 5 bases, with 12 bases between. CDR3 nucleotides: TGCGCCAGCAGCTTGGCTGTGTCGGGTAGAAACACCATATATTTT. Translated: CASSLAVSGRNTIYF.

The chain links TRBV2 to TRBJ2-1; TRBD2 aligns across 9 bases. This CDR3 comprises 16 residues. In germline, CDR1 is SNHLY, CDR2 FYNNEI. V was clipped by 10 bases and J by 2 bases; unmatched bases: 12. The CDR3 coding sequence is TGTGCCACCCGAACGGGGGGCGGGAGGGCCTACAATGAGCAGTTCTTC. Its translation is CATRTGGGRAYNEQFF. The full variable domain, its missing parts supplied by reference TRBV2 and TRBJ2-1, is EPEVTQTPSHQVTQMGQEVILRCVPISNHLYFYWYRQILGQKVEFLVSFYNNEISEKSEIFDDQFSVERPDGSNFTLKIRSTKLEDSAMYFCATRTGGGRAYNEQFFGPGTRLTVL.

This rearrangement joins TRBV28 to TRBJ1-1; D not certain. The CDR3 is 13 residues long. Trimming took 6 bases from V and 6 from J, leaving 14 bases between them. CDR1 and CDR2 (germline): MDHEN, SYDVKM. For the CDR3, the DNA is TGTGCCAGCAGCCCTACGGGATCACCTGAAGCTTTCTTT. As protein: CASSPTGSPEAFF.

The chain employs TRBV4-2 and TRBJ2-3; 8 bases agree with TRBD1. The CDR3 is made up of 15 amino acids. Trimming removed 4 bases from V and 2 bases from J; junction bases left unmatched: 5. CDR1 and CDR2 (germline): LGHNA, YNFKEQ. CDR3 amino acids: CASSPRDRNTDTQYF. The CDR3 DNA follows: TGTGCCAGCAGCCCGCGGGACAGGAACACAGATACGCAGTATTTT.